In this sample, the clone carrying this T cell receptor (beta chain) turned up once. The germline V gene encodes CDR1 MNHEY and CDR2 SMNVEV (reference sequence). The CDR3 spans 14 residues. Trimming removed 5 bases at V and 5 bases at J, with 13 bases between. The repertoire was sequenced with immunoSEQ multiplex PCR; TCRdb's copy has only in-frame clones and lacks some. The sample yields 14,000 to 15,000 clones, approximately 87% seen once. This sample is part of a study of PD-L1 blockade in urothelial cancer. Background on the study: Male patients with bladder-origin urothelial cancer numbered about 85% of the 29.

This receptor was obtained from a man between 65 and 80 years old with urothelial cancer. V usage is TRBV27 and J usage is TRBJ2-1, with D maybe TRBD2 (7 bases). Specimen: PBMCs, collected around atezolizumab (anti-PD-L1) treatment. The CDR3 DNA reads TGTGCCAGCAGTATCGGGGGGCCAAACAATGAGCAGTTCTTC. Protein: CASSIGGPNNEQFF.